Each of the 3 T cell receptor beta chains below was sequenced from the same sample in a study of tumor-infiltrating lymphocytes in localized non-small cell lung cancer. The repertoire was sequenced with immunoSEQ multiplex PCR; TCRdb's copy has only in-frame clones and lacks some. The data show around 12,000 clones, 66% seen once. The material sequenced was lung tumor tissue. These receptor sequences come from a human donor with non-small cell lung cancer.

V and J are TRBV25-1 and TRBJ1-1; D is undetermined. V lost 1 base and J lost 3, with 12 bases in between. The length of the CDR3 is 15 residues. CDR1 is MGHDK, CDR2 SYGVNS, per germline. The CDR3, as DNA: TGTGCCAGCAGTGAATCATTTTACGGGGACACTGAAGCTTTCTTT. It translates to CASSESFYGDTEAFF. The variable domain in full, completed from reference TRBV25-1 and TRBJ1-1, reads EADIYQTPRYLVIGTGKKITLECSQTMGHDKMYWYQQDPGMELHLIHYSYGVNSTEKGDLSSESTVSRIRTEHFPLTLESARPSHTSQYLCASSESFYGDTEAFFGQGTRLTVV.

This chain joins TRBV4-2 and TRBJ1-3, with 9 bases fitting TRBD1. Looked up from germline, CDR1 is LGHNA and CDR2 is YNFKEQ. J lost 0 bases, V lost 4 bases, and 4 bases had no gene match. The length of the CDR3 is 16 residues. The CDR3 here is CASSREGQGSGNTIYF. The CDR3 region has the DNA TGTGCCAGCAGCCGAGAGGGACAGGGCTCTGGAAACACCATATATTTT.

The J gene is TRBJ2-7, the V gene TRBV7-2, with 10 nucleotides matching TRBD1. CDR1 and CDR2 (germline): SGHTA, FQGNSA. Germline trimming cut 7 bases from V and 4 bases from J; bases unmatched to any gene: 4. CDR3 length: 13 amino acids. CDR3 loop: CASTMDRGYEQYF. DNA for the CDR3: TGTGCCAGCACCATGGACAGGGGGTACGAGCAGTACTTC.